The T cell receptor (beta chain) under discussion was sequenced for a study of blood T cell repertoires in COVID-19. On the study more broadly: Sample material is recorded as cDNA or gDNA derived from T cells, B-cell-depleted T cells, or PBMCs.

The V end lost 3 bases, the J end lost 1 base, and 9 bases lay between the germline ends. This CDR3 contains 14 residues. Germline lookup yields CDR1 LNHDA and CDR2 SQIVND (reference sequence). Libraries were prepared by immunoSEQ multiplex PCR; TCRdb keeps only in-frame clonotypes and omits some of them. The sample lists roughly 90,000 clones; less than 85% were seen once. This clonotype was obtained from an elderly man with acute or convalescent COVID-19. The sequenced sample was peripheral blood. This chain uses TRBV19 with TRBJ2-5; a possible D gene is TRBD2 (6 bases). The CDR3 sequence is CASSMQGGQETQYF. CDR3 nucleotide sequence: TGTGCCAGTAGTATGCAGGGAGGCCAAGAGACCCAGTACTTC.